This TCR beta chain was captured in a study of response to subunit inactivated influenza vaccine. The germline gives CDR1 SNHLY, CDR2 FYNNEI. The CDR3 has 15 residues. Trimming removed 4 bases from V and 2 bases from J; junction bases left unmatched: 5. General observations from the study: Authors suggested that a seasonal influenza vaccination recruits few new T cells each time.

In its sample, this clonotype was seen a few times. Its antigen is not identified. TCRdb re-analysed the RT-PCR reads in MiXCR, keeping a single row per CDR3 protein. Counted here are 600,000 to 700,000 distinct CDR3 sequences, 12% to 15% occurring once; the ten biggest clones make up less than 9%. The source material was PBMCs from blood, sampled roughly 15 days before vaccination. The chain is built from TRBV2 and TRBJ2-1; 7 nucleotides agree with TRBD1. The receptor comes from a man aged 45 to 65 who received an inactivated influenza vaccine. The CDR3 nucleotides read TGTGCCAGCAGTGGGACAGGAATCGCCTACAATGAGCAGTTCTTC. Translating gives CASSGTGIAYNEQFF.